Listed below are T cell receptor beta chains from one sample, sequenced in a study of blood T cell repertoires in COVID-19. Only in-frame clones appear in the TCRdb table, and some are missing; sequencing was by immunoSEQ multiplex PCR. The table lists approximately 97,000 clones, about nine tenths of them singletons. Sequenced material: peripheral blood. These TCRs come from a man in his fifties or sixties with acute or convalescent COVID-19. The CDR3 runs from the conserved cysteine through the conserved F or W. The D gene is left open where the match is weak. The size entry is marked missing in some rows and otherwise reads once, few, many or a size class.

J: TRBJ2-7
D: -
V: TRBV2
size: -
DNA: TGTGCCAGCAGGTGGACATCCTACGAGCAGTACTTC
CDR3: CASRWTSYEQYF

J: TRBJ2-3
D: -
V: TRBV7-9
size: -
DNA: TGTGCCAGCAGCTATCGACAGACCAGCACAGATACGCAGTATTTT
CDR3: CASSYRQTSTDTQYF

J: TRBJ2-5
D: -
V: TRBV2
size: -
DNA: TGTGCCAGCCAGACCCAGCGAGGAGAGACCCAGTACTTC
CDR3: CASQTQRGETQYF

J: TRBJ1-2
D: TRBD1
V: TRBV12-5
size: -
DNA: TGTGCTAGTGGTTTGGACAGGGGGCTCTATGGCTACACCTTC
CDR3: CASGLDRGLYGYTF

J: TRBJ2-1
D: -
V: TRBV7-6
size: -
DNA: TGTGCCAGCACCCTCCGGGCCGAACAGCGGAATGAGCAGTTCTTC
CDR3: CASTLRAEQRNEQFF

J: TRBJ1-3
D: TRBD1
V: TRBV6-5
size: -
DNA: TGTGCCAGCTGGGGGGACAGACCTGGAAACACCATATATTTT
CDR3: CASWGDRPGNTIYF

J: TRBJ1-2
D: TRBD1
V: TRBV18
size: -
DNA: TGTGCCAGCTCCTCCGGGACAGGGGGCGATGGCTACACCTTC
CDR3: CASSSGTGGDGYTF

J: TRBJ2-5
D: -
V: TRBV5-4
size: -
DNA: TGTGCCAGCAGCTTGGGGAGGCGGGAGACCCAGTACTTC
CDR3: CASSLGRRETQYF

J: TRBJ1-2
D: TRBD1
V: TRBV5-1
size: -
DNA: TGCGCCAGCAGCTGGACAGGGGTGCAGTATGGCTACACCTTC
CDR3: CASSWTGVQYGYTF

J: TRBJ1-5
D: -
V: TRBV19
size: -
DNA: TGTGCCAGTAGTATTTCTGGTTGGGCGACCAATCAGCCCCAGCATTTT
CDR3: CASSISGWATNQPQHF

J: TRBJ1-2
D: TRBD1
V: TRBV3-1/TRBV3-2
size: -
DNA: TGTGCCAGCAGCCAAAATGGACAGGCGTATGGCTACACCTTC
CDR3: CASSQNGQAYGYTF

J: TRBJ1-4
D: -
V: TRBV5-1
size: -
DNA: TGCGCCAGCAGCTCCCAGGGGCTCGGTGAAAAACTGTTTTTT
CDR3: CASSSQGLGEKLFF

J: TRBJ1-4
D: -
V: TRBV4-1
size: -
DNA: TGCGCCAGCAGCCAAGTCCGGGACGGCAGGGGAGAGCTGTTTTTT
CDR3: CASSQVRDGRGELFF

J: TRBJ1-3
D: TRBD1
V: TRBV5-1
size: -
DNA: TGCGCCAGCAGCCGACAGGGGACCGGCTCTGGAAACACCATATATTTT
CDR3: CASSRQGTGSGNTIYF

J: TRBJ1-1
D: -
V: TRBV7-9
size: once
DNA: TGTGCCAGCAGCTCCGTCCGGACTCGGAACACTGAAGCTTTCTTT
CDR3: CASSSVRTRNTEAFF

J: TRBJ2-7
D: TRBD1
V: TRBV7-9
size: -
DNA: TGTGCCAGCAGCTTAGCGGGACAGGGTAGGAGCGAGCAGTACTTC
CDR3: CASSLAGQGRSEQYF

J: TRBJ2-5
D: TRBD1
V: TRBV18
size: -
DNA: TGTGCCAGCTCACCACCATCGACAGGGGCAGAGACCCAGTACTTC
CDR3: CASSPPSTGAETQYF

J: TRBJ1-5
D: -
V: TRBV18
size: -
DNA: TGTGCCAGCTCACCACTTCGGGTCCCGCCCCGATATAGCAATCAGCCCCAGCATTTT
CDR3: CASSPLRVPPRYSNQPQHF

J: TRBJ1-1
D: -
V: TRBV19
size: -
DNA: TGTGCCAGTAGTTCGACAGGGAACACTGAAGCTTTCTTT
CDR3: CASSSTGNTEAFF

J: TRBJ1-5
D: -
V: TRBV30
size: -
DNA: TGTGCCTGGGCTGGGGAGAGGCAGCCCCAGCATTTT
CDR3: CAWAGERQPQHF

J: TRBJ1-5
D: -
V: TRBV7-2
size: -
DNA: TGTGCCAGCAGCTTAAAGTCGGGCAATCAGCCCCAGCATTTT
CDR3: CASSLKSGNQPQHF

J: TRBJ1-6
D: -
V: TRBV7-9
size: -
DNA: TGTGCCAGCAGCTTAGAACAGTATAATTCACCCCTCCACTTT
CDR3: CASSLEQYNSPLHF

J: TRBJ1-5
D: -
V: TRBV5-8
size: -
DNA: TGTGCCAGCAGCAGTAGAAGGGGCGGAGCTTTAAGCAATCAGCCCCAGCATTTT
CDR3: CASSSRRGGALSNQPQHF

J: TRBJ1-2
D: TRBD1
V: TRBV27
size: -
DNA: TGTGCCAGCAGTTTAGGACAGGGTTGGAGCTATGGCTACACCTTC
CDR3: CASSLGQGWSYGYTF

J: TRBJ2-7
D: -
V: TRBV7-2
size: -
DNA: TGTGCCAGCAGCTTATTGGCGACAGTTTCAGGAGAGCAGTACTTC
CDR3: CASSLLATVSGEQYF

J: TRBJ1-2
D: TRBD1
V: TRBV4-1
size: -
DNA: TGCGCCAGCAGCCAAGCCTTCATTGGGACAGCTAACTATGGCTACACCTTC
CDR3: CASSQAFIGTANYGYTF

J: TRBJ1-5
D: -
V: TRBV4-1
size: -
DNA: TGCGCCAGCAGCCAAGACTCGGGGGGGGTCGACGGAGTTAATCAGCCCCAGCATTTT
CDR3: CASSQDSGGVDGVNQPQHF

J: TRBJ1-1
D: TRBD1
V: TRBV5-1
size: -
DNA: TGCGCCAGCAGCCCCAACTTCAGGGGGGCCATGAACACTGAAGCTTTCTTT
CDR3: CASSPNFRGAMNTEAFF

J: TRBJ2-3
D: TRBD2
V: TRBV20-1
size: -
DNA: TGCAGTGCTAGTTACCCTAGCGGGGGAACCACAGATACGCAGTATTTT
CDR3: CSASYPSGGTTDTQYF

J: TRBJ2-5
D: TRBD1
V: TRBV4-1
size: -
DNA: TGCGCCAGCAGCCAAGCGATGGACAGGGGGCGCCGGGAGACCCAGTACTTC
CDR3: CASSQAMDRGRRETQYF

J: TRBJ2-2
D: TRBD1
V: TRBV6-5
size: -
DNA: TGTGCCAGCGTAAGGGACAGGGGGCTCACCGGGGAGCTGTTTTTT
CDR3: CASVRDRGLTGELFF

J: TRBJ1-2
D: -
V: TRBV7-9
size: -
DNA: TGTGCCAGCAGCTTAGGAGACAGGAGCACTAACTATGGCTACACCTTC
CDR3: CASSLGDRSTNYGYTF

J: TRBJ2-5
D: -
V: TRBV19
size: -
DNA: TGTGCCAGTACGGTTGGAGGGTCCCAGACCCAGTACTTC
CDR3: CASTVGGSQTQYF

J: TRBJ1-1
D: TRBD1
V: TRBV3-1/TRBV3-2
size: -
DNA: TGTGCCAGCAGCCCGGGACAGGGGACGAGGAACACTGAAGCTTTCTTT
CDR3: CASSPGQGTRNTEAFF

J: TRBJ1-1
D: -
V: TRBV2
size: once
DNA: TGTGCCAGCCTTCGGGACACGGGAACTGAAGCTTTCTTT
CDR3: CASLRDTGTEAFF

J: TRBJ2-1
D: -
V: TRBV29-1
size: -
DNA: TGCAGCTACCGACCGGGGACATCGGCGTACAATGAGCAGTTCTTC
CDR3: CSYRPGTSAYNEQFF

J: TRBJ1-1
D: -
V: TRBV5-1
size: -
DNA: TGCGCCAGCAGGTCGTCGGGGTACGGCACTGAAGCTTTCTTT
CDR3: CASRSSGYGTEAFF

J: TRBJ1-1
D: -
V: TRBV2
size: -
DNA: TGTGCCAGCAGTATCGGCAGGGGACCCGACACTGAAGCTTTCTTT
CDR3: CASSIGRGPDTEAFF

J: TRBJ1-4
D: -
V: TRBV7-2
size: few
DNA: TGTGCCAGCAGCTTTTATTTCAATGAAAAACTGTTTTTT
CDR3: CASSFYFNEKLFF

J: TRBJ2-7
D: -
V: TRBV19
size: -
DNA: TGTGCCAGTAGTATAGTAGGCAGCGCTACCTACGAGCAGTACTTC
CDR3: CASSIVGSATYEQYF

J: TRBJ1-4
D: TRBD1
V: TRBV5-1
size: -
DNA: TGCGCCAGCAGCTTGGTGCACAGGGGGGATGAAAAACTGTTTTTT
CDR3: CASSLVHRGDEKLFF

J: TRBJ2-1
D: TRBD2
V: TRBV19
size: -
DNA: TGTGCCAGTAGTATCCTAGCGGGGGTCTCGGTCAATGAGCAGTTCTTC
CDR3: CASSILAGVSVNEQFF

J: TRBJ1-2
D: TRBD1
V: TRBV18
size: -
DNA: TGTGCCAGCTCACCTTCACAGGGGGGCCATGGCTACACCTTC
CDR3: CASSPSQGGHGYTF

J: TRBJ2-4
D: TRBD2
V: TRBV27
size: -
DNA: TGTGCTAAAAGCGGGGCTACACTAGCCAAAAACATTCAGTACTTC
CDR3: CAKSGATLAKNIQYF

J: TRBJ2-1
D: -
V: TRBV12-3/TRBV12-4
size: -
DNA: TGTGCCAGCAGTCCTAGGGGAGGTGATGAGCAGTTCTTC
CDR3: CASSPRGGDEQFF

J: TRBJ2-7
D: TRBD2
V: TRBV7-2
size: -
DNA: TGTGCCAGCAGCTTACAGCGGGGAACCCACGAGCAGTACTTC
CDR3: CASSLQRGTHEQYF

J: TRBJ2-7
D: -
V: TRBV7-9
size: -
DNA: TGTGCCAGCAGCTTAGACAGGGCTAACGAGCAGTACTTC
CDR3: CASSLDRANEQYF

J: TRBJ1-1
D: TRBD1
V: TRBV6-5
size: -
DNA: TGTGCCAGCAGCGACAGGGCGGTTCGAACTGAAGCTTTCTTT
CDR3: CASSDRAVRTEAFF

J: TRBJ2-1
D: TRBD2
V: TRBV7-6
size: -
DNA: TGTGCCAGCAGCCAACTAGCGGGGGGCCTCTCCTACAATGAGCAGTTCTTC
CDR3: CASSQLAGGLSYNEQFF

J: TRBJ1-2
D: -
V: TRBV30
size: -
DNA: TGTGCCTGGAGTGGGGGCGGGGATGACTATGGCTACACCTTC
CDR3: CAWSGGGDDYGYTF

J: TRBJ1-2
D: -
V: TRBV18
size: -
DNA: TGTGCCAGCTCAACACTCGGCCAGCGGGGCTACACCTTC
CDR3: CASSTLGQRGYTF

J: TRBJ2-6
D: TRBD1
V: TRBV19
size: -
DNA: TGTGCCAGTAGTCCGGGACAGATGAGCTCTGGGGCCAACGTCCTGACTTTC
CDR3: CASSPGQMSSGANVLTF

J: TRBJ1-3
D: -
V: TRBV5-6
size: -
DNA: TGTGCCAGCAGCGCCGGGACTCGCTTGCGGAACACCATATATTTT
CDR3: CASSAGTRLRNTIYF

J: TRBJ1-2
D: -
V: TRBV19
size: -
DNA: TGTGCCAGCTCGGGGGGTCTGGGTCGCTACACCTTC
CDR3: CASSGGLGRYTF

J: TRBJ1-1
D: TRBD1
V: TRBV19
size: once
DNA: TGTGCCAGTAGGGACTCGGACAGGGGAGCTTTCTTT
CDR3: CASRDSDRGAFF

J: TRBJ2-5
D: -
V: TRBV30
size: once
DNA: TGTGCCTGGAGTCCGGGAAGGGAGACCCAGTACTTC
CDR3: CAWSPGRETQYF

J: TRBJ2-2
D: TRBD2
V: TRBV10-3
size: -
DNA: TGTGCCATCAGTGACCAGACGACGGGGGGAATCGGGGAGCTGTTTTTT
CDR3: CAISDQTTGGIGELFF